The 30 T cell receptor beta chains reported below all come from one sample, sequenced in a study of blood T cells in healthy people across ages. PCR was performed a second time for about 7 to 11 cycles using a sample-barcoded 5' primer and a J-beta primer mix. TCRdb called the 5' RACE reads again in MiXCR, with one record for every CDR3 protein. The sample lists hundreds of thousands of distinct CDR3 sequences; roughly half were seen once. Sequencing used blood. Every receptor here comes from a woman of 80 years or more in good health.

J is TRBJ2-5 and V is TRBV29-1; 7 bases match TRBD1. The J call may be mistaken, given a closer DNA end match to TRBJ2-7. The CDR3 has 13 amino acids. Looked up from germline, CDR1 is SQVTM and CDR2 is ANQGSEA. The CDR3 coding sequence is TGCAGCGTGCGACGGGACAGTAAAGACGAGCAGTACTTC. This sequence encodes CSVRRDSKDEQYF.

This clonotype showed up many times. The genes are TRBV28 and TRBJ2-7; no reliable D call. CDR1 and CDR2 from the germline V gene are MDHEN and SYDVKM. With 5 bases removed from V and 0 bases from J, the gap between germline ends came to 11 bases. This CDR3 has 14 amino acids. The CDR3 DNA follows: TGTGCCAGCAGTGGACGGATGAGCTCCTACGAGCAGTACTTC. Protein product: CASSGRMSSYEQYF.

In this sample, this clonotype turned up a few times. The chain couples TRBV20-1 to TRBJ2-7; 9 bases map to TRBD2. The germline V gene has CDR1 DFQATT and CDR2 SNEGSKA (reference sequence). The CDR3 has 14 amino acids. Losses at the gene ends were 0 bases for V and 5 bases for J; bases not matched to a gene: 5. The CDR3 loop reads CSARDLAGSNEQYF. Here the CDR3 DNA reads TGCAGTGCTAGAGATCTAGCGGGAAGCAACGAGCAGTACTTC.

Of note for this clonotype: A much larger clone sits a single nucleotide away, making a read error possible. The chain carries TRBV20-1 and TRBJ2-3, with D unclear. From germline, CDR1 is DFQATT and CDR2 SNEGSKA (reference sequence). The CDR3 covers 11 residues. CDR3 protein: CGELRLDTQYF. For the CDR3, the DNA is TGCGGTGAACTTCGCCTAGATACGCAGTATTTT.

This clonotype was recorded at least ten times. The chain joins TRBV3-1 to TRBJ2-3; possibly TRBD1 for D (6 bases). The V gene lost 4 bases and the J gene lost 6 bases, with 17 bases spanning the gap. Germline values: CDR1 LGHDT, CDR2 YNNKEL (reference sequence). This CDR3 is built from 15 residues. The CDR3 is CASSRDTGYFDTQYF. The CDR3, as DNA: TGTGCCAGCAGCCGGGACACCGGCTACTTCGATACGCAGTATTTT.

This clonotype showed up many times. The chain has TRBV3-1 and TRBJ2-5; 7 bases match TRBD1. The CDR3 length is 17 residues. The V and J ends lost 0 bases and 1 base, in that order; junction bases with no gene match: 8. In germline, CDR1 is LGHDT, CDR2 YNNKEL (reference sequence). CDR3 region: CASSQDVRQGRQETQYF. CDR3 sequence (DNA): TGTGCCAGCAGCCAAGATGTCCGACAGGGTCGCCAAGAGACCCAGTACTTC.

The chain employs TRBV12-3 or TRBV12-4 and TRBJ2-3; D uncertain. Trimming cost V 4 bases and J 0 bases, with 8 bases left between them. This CDR3 is built from 14 residues. CDR3 coding DNA: TGTGCCAGCAGTTCCCACCCTAGCACAGATACGCAGTATTTT. Its translation: CASSSHPSTDTQYF.

Notes on this clonotype: The germline gene is not matched at one end of the junction; a read error may be the cause. The rearrangement links TRBV3-1 to TRBJ2-1; D may be TRBD1 or TRBD2 (7 bases each). The CDR3 length is 14 residues. Per the germline V gene, CDR1 is LGHDT and CDR2 is YNNKEL (reference sequence). As DNA, the CDR3 is TGTGTCAGCAGCCGACAGGGAGGGGGAAATGAGCAGTTCTTC. It specifies CVSSRQGGGNEQFF.

The V gene is TRBV6-6, the J gene TRBJ2-3; TRBD2 agrees at 7 bases. This CDR3 region has 15 residues. Unmatched junction bases numbered 9, after V lost 7 bases and J lost 2 bases. The germline V gene has CDR1 MNHNY and CDR2 SVGAGI (reference sequence). The CDR3, as DNA: TGTGCCAGCACCCTTTTGGCGGGGGTCACAGATACGCAGTATTTT. Translation: CASTLLAGVTDTQYF.

This clonotype was seen many times. This sequence joins TRBV7-9 and TRBJ2-7; D is uncertain. Trimming stripped 5 bases from V and 6 bases from J, with 8 bases between. Germline CDR1 reads SEHNR; CDR2 reads FQNEAQ (reference sequence). The CDR3 contains 11 residues. This chain's CDR3 is CASSLMSEQYF. The DNA for the CDR3 is TGTGCCAGCAGCCTTATGTCCGAGCAGTACTTC.

For this clonotype: A much larger clone differs from this one at a single base, so this may be a read error. The gene calls are TRBV10-3 and TRBJ2-3; 8 bases match TRBD2. The length of the CDR3 is 17 residues. The germline gives CDR1 ENHRY, CDR2 SYGVKD. J was trimmed by 0 bases and V by 1 base; bases with no gene match: 6. The CDR3 bases are TGTGCCATCAGTGAGTTGGGGGCTAGCGGGAGCACAGATACGCAGTATTTT. The encoded protein is CAISELGASGSTDTQYF.

The chain carries TRBV25-1 and TRBJ1-2, with 8 bases identical to TRBD1. The V gene end was trimmed by 4 bases and the J gene end by 7 bases; junction bases not matched to a gene: 14. Germline V gene lookup returns CDR1 MGHDK and CDR2 SYGVNS. The CDR3 is 16 residues long. CDR3 region: CASSAPVIQGASGYTF. The CDR3 nucleotides read TGTGCCAGCAGTGCCCCCGTTATCCAGGGGGCTTCTGGCTACACCTTC.

This clonotype was detected ten times or more. The J gene is TRBJ1-4, the V gene TRBV4-1; 7 bases line up with TRBD1. CDR1 is MGHRA, CDR2 YSYEKL, per germline. Losses at the gene ends were 0 bases for V and 7 bases for J; bases not matched to a gene: 8. This CDR3 contains 16 residues. The CDR3 region is CASSQESAGGGEKLFF. The DNA of the CDR3 is TGCGCCAGCAGCCAAGAGTCGGCAGGGGGAGGTGAAAAACTGTTTTTT.

CDR3 sequence: CASSPVGTGSYEQYF. The CDR3 bases are TGCGCCAGCAGCCCCGTAGGGACAGGGTCGTACGAGCAGTACTTC. The J gene is TRBJ2-4, the V gene TRBV5-1; the match to TRBD1 covers 9 bases. The J call may be wrong; the DNA end is better matched by TRBJ2-7. CDR1 is SGHRS, CDR2 YFSETQ, per germline. The CDR3 totals 15 residues.

The table lists this clonotype with many counts. The rearrangement uses TRBV28 and TRBJ2-1; 10 positions agree with TRBD2. The CDR3 consists of 15 residues. V was pared by 1 base and J by 9 bases, with 6 bases of the junction left unmatched. Germline-derived CDR1 and CDR2 are MDHEN and SYDVKM. The CDR3 protein is CASSLSPSGRSEQFF. The CDR3 DNA sequence: TGTGCCAGCAGTTTATCCCCTAGCGGGAGAAGTGAGCAGTTCTTC.

This chain links TRBV12-3 or TRBV12-4 with TRBJ1-6; D is perhaps TRBD1 (5 bases). This CDR3 spans 15 amino acids. The germline V and J ends were trimmed by 6 bases and 9 bases, with 18 bases remaining between them. CDR3 nucleotides: TGTGCCAGCAGCCCCAGGGCTCAGAGTTTTTCACCCCTCCACTTT. Its translation is CASSPRAQSFSPLHF.

This chain links TRBV3-1 with TRBJ1-2, with a tentative D call TRBD1 (6 bases). The V end lost 0 bases, the J end lost 13 bases, and 12 bases lay between the germline ends. This CDR3 is 12 amino acids long. Germline values: CDR1 LGHDT, CDR2 YNNKEL (reference sequence). CDR3 residues: CASSQEGYRATF. The DNA for the CDR3 is TGTGCCAGCAGCCAAGAAGGGTACAGGGCCACCTTC.

Note on this clonotype: This may be a read error, as it is one base from a much larger clone. This chain joins TRBV12-3 or TRBV12-4 and TRBJ2-5, with 7 bases lining up with TRBD2. J was trimmed by 11 bases and V by 6 bases; bases with no gene match: 18. The CDR3 has 15 residues. Here the CDR3 reads CASRPLARPYNEQYF. CDR3 nucleotides: TGTGCCAGCAGACCACTAGCGAGGCCCTACAATGAGCAGTACTTC.

The genes are TRBV7-9 and TRBJ2-1; 9 nucleotides align to TRBD1. V lost 0 bases and J lost 4; bases outside the gene matches: 1. Germline V CDR1 and CDR2: SEHNR, FQNEAQ (reference sequence). The CDR3 length is 15 residues. CDR3 bases: TGTGCCAGCAGCTTAGCGGACAGGGGTTACAATGAGCAGTTCTTC. Translating gives CASSLADRGYNEQFF.

The chain employs TRBV9 and TRBJ2-3, with D possibly being TRBD2 (6 bases). The V and J ends lost 2 bases and 5 bases respectively, with 18 bases between them. The CDR3 loop spans 16 amino acids. Germline values: CDR1 SGDLS, CDR2 YYNGEE. CDR3 region: CASSVTRGGGGDTQYF. CDR3 DNA sequence: TGTGCCAGCAGCGTGACTAGGGGCGGTGGTGGAGATACGCAGTATTTT. Supplemented by reference TRBV9 and TRBJ2-3, the full variable domain reads DSGVTQTPKHLITATGQRVTLRCSPRSGDLSVYWYQQSLDQGLQFLIQYYNGEERAKGNILERFSAQQFPDLHSELNLSSLELGDSALYFCASSVTRGGGGDTQYFGPGTRLTVL.

The chain joins TRBV7-2 to TRBJ2-4, with unresolved D. The end of the DNA fits TRBJ2-5 better, so the J call may be wrong. Germline V lookup: CDR1 SGHTA, CDR2 FQGNSA. This CDR3 is 14 amino acids long. Here the CDR3 DNA reads TGTGCCAGCAGCTTAGGGGGATTTGGGGAGACCCAGTACTTC. This translates into CASSLGGFGETQYF.

The sample holds a few counts of this clonotype. This chain connects TRBV7-2 to TRBJ2-5, with no clear D. Germline CDR1 and CDR2: SGHTA and FQGNSA. Between the trimmed V and J ends, which lost 5 bases and 2 bases, there was a span of 9 bases. This CDR3 spans 13 amino acids. In DNA form, the CDR3 reads TGTGCCAGCAGCGTAGAAAAACAAGAGACCCAGTACTTC. Its protein is CASSVEKQETQYF.

This clonotype was counted only a few times. The chain links TRBV6-1 to TRBJ1-2; tentatively, D is TRBD1 (6 bases). The CDR3 has 16 residues. V shed 1 base and J shed 0 bases, with 12 bases lying between them. In germline, CDR1 is MNHNS, CDR2 SASEGT. The CDR3 DNA reads TGTGCCAGCAGTGAAGTAGGGAGGACAGCTAACTATGGCTACACCTTC. Translated: CASSEVGRTANYGYTF.

The rearrangement joins TRBV5-1 to TRBJ1-1; 11 positions agree with TRBD1. This CDR3 contains 14 residues. The V segment lost 3 bases and the J segment 11 bases; nucleotides outside the gene matches: 9. The germline V gene encodes CDR1 SGHRS and CDR2 YFSETQ. The CDR3 reads CASSSPGQGGTAFF. Here the CDR3 DNA reads TGCGCCAGCAGCTCGCCGGGACAGGGGGGAACCGCTTTCTTT.

The chain has TRBV6-5 and TRBJ2-1; a possible D gene is TRBD1 (5 bases). The CDR3 has 13 residues. Germline lookup yields CDR1 MNHEY and CDR2 SVGAGI. V was shortened by 6 bases and J by 10 bases, with 16 bases between the two germline ends. CDR3 region: CASSERQFEEQFF. The CDR3 DNA reads as TGTGCCAGCAGCGAGAGACAGTTCGAGGAGCAGTTCTTC.

As regards this clonotype: The junction and the germline gene differ at one end; a read error may be behind it. J is TRBJ2-3 and V is TRBV12-3 or TRBV12-4, with D possibly being TRBD1 or TRBD2 (6 bases each). This CDR3 has 13 residues. CDR3 sequence (DNA): TGTGCCAGCAGCCGGGGGCAAACAGATGCGCAGTATTTT. It yields the protein CASSRGQTDAQYF.

The table lists this clonotype with many counts. The chain is built from TRBV5-1 and TRBJ1-6; no reliable D call. The CDR3 sequence is 14 residues long. The germline V gene has CDR1 SGHRS and CDR2 YFSETQ. V was pared by 0 bases and J by 7 bases, with 8 bases between. CDR3 residues: CASSLASDNSPLHF. CDR3 DNA sequence: TGCGCCAGCAGCTTGGCCAGCGACAATTCACCCCTCCACTTT.

With respect to this clonotype: A much larger clone differs from this one at a single base, so this may be a read error. The DNA for the CDR3 is TGTGCCAGCATCTCAGCTCCCGGCCTTGGGGGCTATGGCCACACCTTC. This encodes CASISAPGLGGYGHTF. V gene TRBV7-6 combines with J gene TRBJ1-2; possible D gene TRBD1, 6 bases. CDR3 length: 16 amino acids. The germline V gene has CDR1 SGHVS and CDR2 FNYEAQ.

The chain uses TRBV5-1 and TRBJ1-1; 8 bases fit TRBD1. The junction had 6 bases not matched to a gene; V was cut back by 4 bases and J by 1 base. The CDR3 is 15 residues long. The germline V gene encodes CDR1 SGHRS and CDR2 YFSETQ. The CDR3 DNA sequence: TGCGCCAGCAGCATAAGACAGGGGAAGAACACTGAAGCTTTCTTT. Its translation is CASSIRQGKNTEAFF. The variable domain in full, completed from reference TRBV5-1 and TRBJ1-1, reads KAGVTQTPRYLIKTRGQQVTLSCSPISGHRSVSWYQQTPGQGLQFLFEYFSETQRNKGNFPGRFSGRQFSNSRSEMNVSTLELGDSALYLCASSIRQGKNTEAFFGQGTRLTVV.

The V call is TRBV7-2, the J call TRBJ2-7, with a possible D match to TRBD1 (5 bases). Trimming took off 2 bases at V and 2 bases at J, with 13 bases between the two ends. In germline, CDR1 is SGHTA, CDR2 FQGNSA. This CDR3 contains 15 residues. The CDR3, as DNA: TGTGCCAGCAGCTTAATCGGTCGGACAACCTACGAGCAGTACTTC. It translates to CASSLIGRTTYEQYF.